The clone carrying this T cell receptor (beta chain) was observed a few times. Clones were sequenced by immunoSEQ multiplex PCR, and TCRdb holds only the in-frame ones, with some missing. Of around 190,000 clones listed, 90% were seen once; the top ten hold 1.4%. The sample is drawn from a study of control samples from healthy donors and cancer patients. The CDR3 totals 16 residues. Germline V gene lookup returns CDR1 LNHDA and CDR2 SQIVND (reference sequence). V lost 1 base to trimming and J lost 2 bases, with 12 bases between them. The source material was blood. The TCR was taken from a woman between 45 and 60 years old in good health. The chain joins TRBV19 to TRBJ1-5; D possibly corresponds to TRBD1 (5 bases). The CDR3 sequence: CASSIATGVGNQPQHF. CDR3 in DNA: TGTGCCAGTAGTATAGCAACAGGAGTCGGCAATCAGCCCCAGCATTTT.